The present TCR beta chain was sequenced within a study of T-cell memory formation after mild COVID-19. To note about this clonotype: The antigen remains undetermined.

Study conclusions and caveats: CD4+ contracting clones were found mainly in CM and EM, and CD8+ ones in EMRA. Some responding clones appeared in pre-infection memory, suggesting cross-reactive memory joined.

MiXCR was run by TCRdb on the 5' RACE reads, yielding one entry per CDR3 protein. Among about 190,000 distinct CDR3 sequences listed, around 20% were seen once. The sequence came from an adult woman who had mild COVID-19 (a few samples of this study predate the infection). Cell type and time point are not known. Sequenced: PBMCs or a T cell subset sorted from them (not recorded which).

CDR3 protein: CASSETGRGYTF. The CDR3 DNA reads TGTGCCAGCAGTGAAACAGGGCGGGGCTACACCTTC. The chain is built from TRBV25-1 and TRBJ1-2; maybe TRBD1 (6 bases). The CDR3 runs 12 residues. Germline lookup yields CDR1 MGHDK and CDR2 SYGVNS. The V gene lost 2 bases and the J gene lost 8 bases, with 9 bases spanning the gap.